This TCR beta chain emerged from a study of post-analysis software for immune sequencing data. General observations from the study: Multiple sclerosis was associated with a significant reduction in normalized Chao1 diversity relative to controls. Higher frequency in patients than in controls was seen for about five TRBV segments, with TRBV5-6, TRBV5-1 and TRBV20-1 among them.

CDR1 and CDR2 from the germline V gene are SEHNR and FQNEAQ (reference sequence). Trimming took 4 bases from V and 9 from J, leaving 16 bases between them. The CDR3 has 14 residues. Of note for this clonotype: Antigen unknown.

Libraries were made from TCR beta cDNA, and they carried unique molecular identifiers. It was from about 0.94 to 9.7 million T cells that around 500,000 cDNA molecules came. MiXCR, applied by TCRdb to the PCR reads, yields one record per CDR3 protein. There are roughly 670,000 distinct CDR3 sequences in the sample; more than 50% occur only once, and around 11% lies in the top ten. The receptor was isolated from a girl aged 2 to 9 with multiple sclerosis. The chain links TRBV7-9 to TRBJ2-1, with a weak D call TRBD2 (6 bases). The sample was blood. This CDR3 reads CASSSTPTSSEQFF. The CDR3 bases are TGTGCCAGCAGCTCGACACCTACTAGCAGTGAGCAGTTCTTC.